Listed below are T cell receptor beta chains from one sample, sequenced in a study of shared clonotypes between healthy human individuals. Libraries were prepared by immunoSEQ multiplex PCR; TCRdb keeps only in-frame clonotypes and omits some of them. The table has millions of clones, approximately 94% seen once. The sample comprised naive CD4+ T cells sorted from blood. Source of these receptors: a man aged 18 to 29 in good health. The CDR3 runs from the conserved cysteine through the conserved F or W. The order of the fields is V gene, clone size, D gene, J gene, CDR3 protein, CDR3 DNA. A D gene is named only where the DNA matches it firmly. Clone size appears in some rows only: once, few, many, or a class for an expanded clone.

TRBV5-1	-	TRBD2	TRBJ2-1	CASSSGGLAGRGEQFF	TGCGCCAGCAGCTCTGGAGGGCTAGCGGGCCGGGGTGAGCAGTTCTTC
TRBV6-1	-	TRBD1	TRBJ2-4	CASSEEAGQGKIAKNIQYF	TGTGCCAGCAGTGAAGAAGCGGGACAGGGGAAAATAGCCAAAAACATTCAGTACTTC
TRBV28	-	-	TRBJ2-3	CASSLTAGPTDTQYF	TGTGCCAGCAGTTTAACCGCGGGACCCACAGATACGCAGTATTTT
TRBV5-1	-	TRBD1	TRBJ2-7	CASSSGQAAYEQYF	TGCGCCAGCAGCTCTGGACAGGCGGCCTACGAGCAGTACTTC
TRBV19	-	-	TRBJ1-5	CASSTDLSNQPQHF	TGTGCCAGTAGTACGGACCTAAGCAATCAGCCCCAGCATTTT
TRBV27	-	TRBD2	TRBJ2-7	CASSSPSGTSGSYEQYF	TGTGCCAGCAGTTCCCCTTCCGGGACTAGCGGGTCCTACGAGCAGTACTTC
TRBV5-6	-	-	TRBJ1-5	CASSLKGLGSNQPQHF	TGTGCCAGCAGCTTGAAGGGACTCGGGAGCAATCAGCCCCAGCATTTT
TRBV5-6	-	TRBD1	TRBJ2-2	CASSGTGTANTGELFF	TGTGCCAGCAGCGGTACCGGGACAGCGAACACCGGGGAGCTGTTTTTT
TRBV15	-	TRBD1	TRBJ2-7	CATSPWTGTYEQYF	TGTGCCACCAGCCCATGGACAGGGACCTACGAGCAGTACTTC
TRBV6-1	-	-	TRBJ2-2	CASKSVISSTGELFF	TGTGCCAGCAAGTCTGTTATTAGTTCCACCGGGGAGCTGTTTTTT
TRBV28	-	-	TRBJ1-6	CASSLRAGVKSPLHF	TGTGCCAGCAGTTTAAGGGCGGGGGTGAAATCACCCCTCCACTTT
TRBV9	-	-	TRBJ2-3	CASSVRGITDTQYF	TGTGCCAGCAGCGTAAGAGGTATCACAGATACGCAGTATTTT
TRBV7-9	-	TRBD2	TRBJ2-4	CATAGREVLWNIQYF	TGTGCCACCGCCGGGCGGGAGGTTTTATGGAACATTCAGTACTTC
TRBV30	-	-	TRBJ1-2	CAWNRARGYTF	TGTGCCTGGAACCGGGCTAGAGGCTACACCTTC
TRBV19	-	TRBD1	TRBJ1-1	CPRGQGGTEAFF	TGTCCCAGGGGACAGGGGGGCACTGAAGCTTTCTTT
TRBV18	-	TRBD2	TRBJ2-3	CASSPPLAGSTDTQYF	TGTGCCAGCTCACCACCTCTAGCGGGAAGCACAGATACGCAGTATTTT
TRBV29-1	-	-	TRBJ2-2	CSVSWVTGELFF	TGCAGCGTATCTTGGGTCACCGGGGAGCTGTTTTTT
TRBV4-1	once	-	TRBJ2-6	CASSLNSGANVLTF	TGCGCCAGCAGCCTCAACTCTGGGGCCAACGTCCTGACTTTC
TRBV28	-	TRBD1	TRBJ1-1	CASSPTSPGQGGTEAFF	TGTGCCAGCAGTCCTACTTCCCCGGGACAGGGTGGAACTGAAGCTTTCTTT
TRBV30	-	TRBD1	TRBJ1-4	CAWSVQDRGPSATNEKLFF	TGTGCCTGGAGTGTACAGGACAGGGGCCCTTCGGCAACTAATGAAAAACTGTTTTTT
TRBV6-5	-	TRBD1	TRBJ1-5	CASSYGNRGNQPQHF	TGTGCCAGCAGTTACGGGAACAGGGGGAATCAGCCCCAGCATTTT
TRBV10-3	-	-	TRBJ2-3	CAISEGPGDTQYF	TGTGCCATCAGTGAAGGTCCAGGGGATACGCAGTATTTT
TRBV27	-	TRBD1	TRBJ1-2	CASSLSPTGGYGYTF	TGTGCCAGCAGTTTATCGCCGACAGGGGGATATGGCTACACCTTC
TRBV5-1	-	TRBD2	TRBJ2-5	CASSLVGTSGQETQYF	TGCGCCAGCAGCTTGGTTGGGACTAGCGGCCAAGAGACCCAGTACTTC
TRBV5-1	-	-	TRBJ1-5	CASSLARDQPQHF	TGCGCCAGCAGTCTAGCCAGAGATCAGCCCCAGCATTTT
TRBV15	-	TRBD1	TRBJ1-1	CATRQGLGNTEAFF	TGTGCCACTCGACAGGGGCTGGGGAACACTGAAGCTTTCTTT
TRBV7-2	-	-	TRBJ2-2	CASSLSGVNTGELFF	TGTGCCAGCAGCTTAAGTGGGGTGAACACCGGGGAGCTGTTTTTT
TRBV5-1	-	-	TRBJ2-7	CASRSRPSYEQYF	TGCGCCAGCAGATCCAGGCCGTCCTACGAGCAGTACTTC
TRBV19	-	TRBD1	TRBJ2-5	CASSAQTGGKETQYF	TGTGCCAGTAGTGCCCAGACAGGGGGGAAAGAGACCCAGTACTTC
TRBV28	-	-	TRBJ1-2	CASSSTEYGYTF	TGTGCCAGCAGTTCGACCGAGTATGGCTACACCTTC
TRBV7-9	-	-	TRBJ1-6	CASTRGVVNSPLHF	TGTGCCAGCACCCGCGGGGTCGTTAATTCACCCCTCCACTTT
TRBV9	-	TRBD2	TRBJ2-3	CASSVSSGTPSTDTQYF	TGTGCCAGCAGCGTAAGTAGCGGGACCCCTAGCACAGATACGCAGTATTTT
TRBV28	once	TRBD1	TRBJ1-6	CASRTGAKSNSPLHF	TGTGCCAGCCGGACAGGGGCGAAGAGTAATTCACCCCTCCACTTT
TRBV2	-	-	TRBJ2-4	CASSTGAGKAKNIQYF	TGTGCCAGCAGTACGGGGGCAGGAAAAGCCAAAAACATTCAGTACTTC
TRBV5-1	-	-	TRBJ2-5	CASSLGLETETQYF	TGCGCCAGCAGCTTGGGACTAGAGACAGAGACCCAGTACTTC
TRBV18	-	TRBD2	TRBJ2-1	CASSPGLAGNNEQFF	TGTGCCAGCTCACCAGGACTAGCGGGAAACAATGAGCAGTTCTTC
TRBV30	-	TRBD1	TRBJ1-2	CAWSAGTGDGYTF	TGTGCCTGGAGTGCTGGGACAGGGGATGGCTACACCTTC
TRBV14	-	TRBD1	TRBJ2-3	CASSQVWDSRTDTQYF	TGTGCCAGCAGCCAAGTGTGGGACAGCCGCACAGATACGCAGTATTTT
TRBV19	-	TRBD1	TRBJ2-7	CASSTGTGPYEQYF	TGTGCCAGTAGTACCGGGACAGGGCCCTACGAGCAGTACTTC
TRBV30	-	-	TRBJ2-5	CASTERETQYF	TGTGCCTCGACGGAGCGAGAGACCCAGTACTTC
TRBV10-3	-	-	TRBJ2-5	CAISGSPGAGETQYF	TGTGCCATCAGTGGGTCACCGGGGGCTGGAGAGACCCAGTACTTC
TRBV10-3	-	-	TRBJ2-7	CAISESSQGREQYF	TGTGCCATCAGTGAGTCGTCTCAGGGTCGTGAGCAGTACTTC
TRBV12-5	-	-	TRBJ1-4	CASGLSRSEKLFF	TGTGCTAGTGGTTTGAGCCGGAGTGAAAAACTGTTTTTT
TRBV6-6	-	-	TRBJ2-1	CATQGHTSYNEQFF	TGTGCCACGCAAGGACATACCTCCTACAATGAGCAGTTCTTC
TRBV28	-	-	TRBJ2-5	CASSPRGKTRETQYF	TGTGCCAGCAGTCCCCGGGGAAAGACTAGGGAGACCCAGTACTTC
TRBV2	-	-	TRBJ1-6	CASRGGNNSPLHF	TGTGCCAGCAGGGGGGGAAATAATTCACCCCTCCACTTT
TRBV6-5	-	-	TRBJ2-1	CASSYSVAHEQFF	TGTGCCAGCAGTTACTCCGTTGCTCATGAGCAGTTCTTC
TRBV18	-	TRBD2	TRBJ2-6	CASSPTRLASIGANVLTF	TGTGCCAGCTCACCTACCCGACTAGCATCGATCGGGGCCAACGTCCTGACTTTC
TRBV18	-	TRBD1	TRBJ2-7	CAGQGYYEQYF	TGTGCCGGACAGGGTTACTACGAGCAGTACTTC
TRBV28	-	-	TRBJ2-7	CASSPGGITTYEQYF	TGTGCCAGCAGCCCAGGTGGGATCACTACCTACGAGCAGTACTTC
TRBV5-4	-	TRBD2	TRBJ2-5	CASSLGGLAGPLQETQYF	TGTGCCAGCAGCTTGGGGGGGCTAGCGGGACCACTCCAAGAGACCCAGTACTTC
TRBV30	-	-	TRBJ2-7	CALTGNYEQYF	TGTGCCCTAACAGGGAACTACGAGCAGTACTTC
TRBV30	-	TRBD2	TRBJ2-5	CAWSPGTSPETQYF	TGTGCCTGGAGTCCCGGGACTAGTCCGGAGACCCAGTACTTC
TRBV10-3	-	-	TRBJ2-7	CAISFGGSYEQYF	TGTGCCATCAGTTTTGGGGGTTCCTACGAGCAGTACTTC
TRBV6-5	-	-	TRBJ1-5	CASSGGTYYQPQHF	TGTGCCAGCAGCGGCGGGACCTACTATCAGCCCCAGCATTTT
TRBV19	-	-	TRBJ2-1	CASSIVWGSGKNEQFF	TGTGCCAGTAGTATTGTTTGGGGGAGTGGGAAGAATGAGCAGTTCTTC
TRBV30	once	-	TRBJ1-1	CAWRRGTEAFF	TGTGCCTGGAGGAGGGGCACTGAAGCTTTCTTT
TRBV19	-	TRBD1	TRBJ1-2	CASSDRTGERGYTF	TGTGCCAGTAGTGACCGGACAGGGGAGAGAGGCTACACCTTC